A single sample is the source of the 31 T cell receptor beta chains below, sequenced in a study of neurological immune-mediated disorders. TCRdb passed the 5' RACE reads through MiXCR, listing each CDR3 protein once. The table has 70,000 or so distinct CDR3 sequences, 2.5% to 3.5% seen once. Material: PBMCs. The receptors come from a woman between 50 and 59 years old with multiple sclerosis.

The table lists this clonotype with many counts. CDR3 DNA: TGTGCCAGCAGCTTATCCCAGGGGGTTAGCAATCAGCCCCAGCATTTT. Its translation is CASSLSQGVSNQPQHF. The gene calls are TRBV7-9 and TRBJ1-5, with 7 nucleotides matching TRBD1. Germline lookup yields CDR1 SEHNR and CDR2 FQNEAQ (reference sequence). V was pared by 2 bases and J by 0 bases, with 4 bases of the junction left unmatched. CDR3 length: 16 residues.

This clonotype showed up many times. This chain uses TRBV20-1 with TRBJ1-1; D is unresolved. The V end was cut by 6 bases, the J end by 4 bases, with 9 bases between. The CDR3 runs 11 residues. The germline gives CDR1 DFQATT, CDR2 SNEGSKA (reference sequence). The CDR3 here is CSAPVGTEAFF. CDR3 in DNA: TGCAGTGCCCCCGTAGGCACTGAAGCTTTCTTT.

Ten or more counts support this clonotype. The chain's CDR3 is CASSKDGNTGELFF. In DNA, the CDR3 is TGTGCCAGCAGCAAGGACGGGAACACCGGGGAGCTGTTTTTT. This chain uses TRBV7-2 with TRBJ2-2; D uncertain. The CDR3 totals 14 residues. The V gene's germline CDR1 is SGHTA and CDR2 FQGNSA. V lost 5 bases, J lost 1 base, and 8 bases lay in between.

In its sample, this clonotype was seen many times. The chain carries TRBV20-1 and TRBJ1-4; D ambiguous. CDR3 length equals 10 residues. V lost 2 bases, J lost 7 bases, and 2 bases lay in between. Germline V gene lookup returns CDR1 DFQATT and CDR2 SNEGSKA (reference sequence). In nucleotides, the CDR3 is TGCAGTGCTAGAATTGAAAAACTGTTTTTT. It encodes CSARIEKLFF.

Many counts were recorded for this clonotype. DNA of the CDR3: TGCAGTGCGACGGGACAGGGGAACCAAGAGACCCAGTACTTC. This sequence encodes CSATGQGNQETQYF. The chain is built from TRBV20-1 and TRBJ2-5; 10 bases fit TRBD1. The CDR3 runs 14 residues. Germline V gene lookup returns CDR1 DFQATT and CDR2 SNEGSKA (reference sequence). Trimming at V came to 6 bases and at J to 0 bases, leaving 4 bases not matched to a gene.

Only a few counts were recorded for this clonotype. The junction and the germline gene differ at one end; a read error may be behind it. The rearrangement uses TRBV10-3 and TRBJ2-1; D gene uncertain. Germline V gene data show CDR1 as ENHRY and CDR2 as SYGVKD. The CDR3 covers 12 residues. The CDR3 bases are TGTGACATCAGCACCAATTACAATGAGCAGTTCTTC. Its translation is CDISTNYNEQFF.

This clonotype appeared many times. The V and J genes are TRBV6-2 or TRBV6-3 and TRBJ2-7, with D perhaps being TRBD1 or TRBD2 (6 bases each). From germline, CDR1 is MNHEY and CDR2 SVGEGT. This CDR3 spans 19 amino acids. V shed 3 bases and J shed 4 bases, with 28 bases lying between them. The CDR3 is CASSYFPSQGGRGRYEQYF. In DNA, the CDR3 is TGTGCCAGCAGTTATTTTCCGTCCCAGGGAGGACGGGGGCGTTACGAGCAGTACTTC.

Many counts were recorded for this clonotype. The chain combines TRBV20-1 with TRBJ1-4; 7 positions match TRBD1. The CDR3 has 14 residues. CDR1 and CDR2 from the germline V gene are DFQATT and SNEGSKA (reference sequence). The J segment lost 5 bases and the V segment lost 3 bases, leaving 6 bases of the junction unmatched. The CDR3 region has the DNA TGCAGTGCTAGTCCCGGGACAGTCAATGAAAAACTGTTTTTT. It encodes CSASPGTVNEKLFF.

This clonotype was counted ten times or more. The J gene is TRBJ1-1, the V gene TRBV7-9, with TRBD1 matching over 7 bases. There are 15 residues in the CDR3. The germline CDR1 and CDR2 sequences are SEHNR and FQNEAQ (reference sequence). V shed 3 bases, J shed 5 bases, and the junction held 9 bases outside the gene matches. CDR3 sequence: CASSFGGTEVTEAFF. The CDR3 DNA is TGTGCCAGCAGCTTCGGCGGGACAGAGGTTACTGAAGCTTTCTTT.

This clonotype was picked up many times. The chain is built from TRBV28 and TRBJ1-5; a possible D gene is TRBD1 (5 bases). V was clipped by 6 bases and J by 8 bases, with 17 bases between them. Germline-derived CDR1 and CDR2 are MDHEN and SYDVKM. The CDR3 is 14 amino acids. This CDR3 is CASSDLGGVKPQHF. In nucleotides, the CDR3 is TGTGCCAGCAGCGATCTGGGAGGGGTTAAGCCCCAGCATTTT.

This clonotype was observed many times. The chain joins TRBV7-2 to TRBJ2-3, with 8 bases lining up with TRBD1. Germline V gene data show CDR1 as SGHTA and CDR2 as FQGNSA. The CDR3 spans 15 residues. V shed 6 bases, J shed 4 bases, and the junction held 9 bases outside the gene matches. This CDR3 reads CASSPTRQGSDTQYF. DNA for the CDR3: TGTGCCAGCAGTCCGACACGACAGGGGTCAGATACGCAGTATTTT. Complete variable domain (other parts from reference TRBV7-2 and TRBJ2-3): GAGVSQSPSNKVTEKGKDVELRCDPISGHTALYWYRQSLGQGLEFLIYFQGNSAPDKSGLPSDRFSAERTGGSVSTLTIQRTQQEDSAVYLCASSPTRQGSDTQYFGPGTRLTVL.

At least ten counts were recorded for this clonotype. The chain joins TRBV12-3 or TRBV12-4 to TRBJ2-1; D perhaps matches TRBD2 (6 bases). The CDR3 is 11 amino acids. V was clipped by 6 bases and J by 10 bases, with 10 bases between them. CDR3 loop: CASSLREEQFF. DNA of the CDR3: TGTGCCAGCAGCCTCCGGGAGGAGCAGTTCTTC.

This clonotype occurred many times. This CDR3 reads CSVHPARGGTDTQYF. The CDR3 nucleotides are TGCAGTGTCCACCCGGCCCGGGGCGGCACAGATACGCAGTATTTT. The V and J genes are TRBV20-1 and TRBJ2-3; perhaps D is TRBD1 or TRBD2 (5 bases each). CDR3 length: 15 residues. Germline values: CDR1 DFQATT, CDR2 SNEGSKA (reference sequence). Trimming removed 7 bases from V and 1 base from J, with 18 bases in between.

Many counts were recorded for this clonotype. The gene calls are TRBV12-3 or TRBV12-4 and TRBJ2-6; D is undetermined. The CDR3 sequence is 15 residues long. The V end was cut by 3 bases, the J end by 0 bases, with 6 bases between. CDR3 DNA: TGTGCCAGCAGTTTTATAACCTCTGGGGCCAACGTCCTGACTTTC. It specifies CASSFITSGANVLTF.

This clonotype was detected ten times or more. The rearrangement uses TRBV7-3 and TRBJ1-1, with 7 bases lining up with TRBD1. The CDR3 sequence is 15 residues long. CDR1 and CDR2 from the germline V gene are SGHTA and FQGTGA. The trim removed 4 bases at V and 1 base at J, leaving 6 bases unmatched. This CDR3 reads CASSSDGQANTEAFF. The DNA for the CDR3 is TGTGCCAGCAGCTCTGATGGACAGGCGAACACTGAAGCTTTCTTT.

This clonotype was seen at least ten times. V gene TRBV27 combines with J gene TRBJ2-7; tentative D call: TRBD1 (7 bases). The V end lost 2 bases, the J end lost 1 base, and 12 bases lay between the germline ends. The CDR3 length is 15 residues. Germline V gene sequence: CDR1 MNHEY, CDR2 SMNVEV (reference sequence). This CDR3 reads CASSLGGGRSYEQYF. The CDR3 DNA sequence: TGTGCCAGCAGTTTAGGAGGGGGCAGGTCCTACGAGCAGTACTTC.

There are many counts of this clonotype. The rearrangement uses TRBV4-2 and TRBJ2-3; maybe TRBD2 (6 bases). V lost 9 bases, J lost 0 bases, and 16 bases lay in between. The germline V gene has CDR1 LGHNA and CDR2 YNFKEQ. The CDR3 is 15 amino acids. The chain's CDR3 is CASKTGVFSTDTQYF. CDR3 in DNA: TGTGCCAGTAAAACGGGGGTGTTCAGCACAGATACGCAGTATTTT.

This clonotype was seen ten or more times. The chain is built from TRBV20-1 and TRBJ1-2, with TRBD1 identical over 8 bases. The V gene's germline CDR1 is DFQATT and CDR2 SNEGSKA (reference sequence). The CDR3 is made up of 13 amino acids. The V segment lost 5 bases and the J segment 8 bases; nucleotides outside the gene matches: 10. The CDR3 DNA sequence: TGCAGTGCTCACGGCCTGGACAGGGAAGGCTACACCTTC. Amino acid sequence: CSAHGLDREGYTF.

This clonotype was recorded at least ten times. The CDR3 nucleotides are TGTGCCAGCAGCTTAGTGACAAACCGGAATGAAAAACTGTTTTTT. This codes for CASSLVTNRNEKLFF. V and J are TRBV7-2 and TRBJ1-4, with D uncertain. CDR3 length equals 15 residues. Germline lookup yields CDR1 SGHTA and CDR2 FQGNSA. Trimming left V 1 base short and J 5 bases short, with 11 bases between.

This clonotype was observed many times. The chain is built from TRBV12-3 or TRBV12-4 and TRBJ2-5; TRBD2 might be the D (7 bases). The CDR3 runs to 14 residues. Trimming removed 6 bases from V and 5 bases from J, with 16 bases in between. The DNA of the CDR3 is TGTGCCAGCAGCCCTGGGGGGGGGCAGGAGACCCAGTACTTC. As protein: CASSPGGGQETQYF.

This clonotype was counted at least ten times. The chain employs TRBV20-1 and TRBJ2-5; no reliable D call. Per the germline V gene, CDR1 is DFQATT and CDR2 is SNEGSKA (reference sequence). This CDR3 spans 13 amino acids. Trimming cost V 4 bases and J 2 bases, with 11 bases left between them. CDR3 coding DNA: TGCAGTGCTAAATGGGCCGATCAAGAGACCCAGTACTTC. Translation gives CSAKWADQETQYF.

This clonotype has a count of ten or more. V usage is TRBV6-6 and J usage is TRBJ2-7; D remains unclear. Trimming took 5 bases from V and 1 from J, leaving 9 bases between them. The CDR3 covers 13 residues. The germline V gene encodes CDR1 MNHNY and CDR2 SVGAGI (reference sequence). CDR3 in amino acids: CASSIGMSYEQYF. The CDR3 DNA follows: TGTGCCAGCAGTATAGGGATGTCCTACGAGCAGTACTTC.

This clonotype appeared many times. This rearrangement joins TRBV20-1 to TRBJ2-3; 8 bases fit TRBD2. The ends lost 8 bases at V and 2 bases at J; junction bases unmatched: 6. The CDR3 contains 13 residues. Germline assignment: CDR1 DFQATT and CDR2 SNEGSKA (reference sequence). Written as DNA, the CDR3 is TGCAGTCTACGCGGGGGGTCCACAGATACGCAGTATTTT. The encoded protein is CSLRGGSTDTQYF.

This clonotype was found many times. The rearrangement uses TRBV20-1 and TRBJ2-3; TRBD1 matches 9 bases. The CDR3 loop spans 15 amino acids. Germline V gene sequence: CDR1 DFQATT, CDR2 SNEGSKA (reference sequence). The V segment lost 4 bases and the J segment 4 bases; nucleotides outside the gene matches: 9. The CDR3 bases are TGCAGTGCTACAACAGGGGGCGAGTTCGCAGATACGCAGTATTTT. This codes for CSATTGGEFADTQYF.

This clonotype occurred many times. The chain has TRBV20-1 and TRBJ2-7, with 10 nucleotides matching TRBD2. The CDR3 extends over 14 amino acids. Trimming removed 5 bases from V and 4 bases from J; junction bases left unmatched: 8. In germline, CDR1 is DFQATT, CDR2 SNEGSKA (reference sequence). This CDR3 reads CSASSGSRVYEQYF. The CDR3 DNA follows: TGCAGTGCTTCTAGCGGGAGTCGTGTATACGAGCAGTACTTC.

The table lists this clonotype with many counts. This chain links TRBV10-1 with TRBJ1-5, with a possible D match to TRBD1 (6 bases). CDR1 and CDR2 from the germline V gene are WNHNN and SYGVQD (reference sequence). The CDR3 extends over 14 amino acids. V lost 6 bases and J lost 0, with 9 bases in between. The CDR3 region is CASSGTYSNQPQHF. For the CDR3, the DNA is TGCGCCAGCAGCGGGACATATAGCAATCAGCCCCAGCATTTT.

This clonotype has a count of ten or more. This chain links TRBV6-1 with TRBJ2-3, with 14 bases identical to TRBD2. Trimming removed 3 bases from V and 4 bases from J; junction bases left unmatched: 0. The CDR3 runs 15 residues. Looked up from germline, CDR1 is MNHNS and CDR2 is SASEGT. In DNA form, the CDR3 reads TGTGCCAGCAGTGAGACTAGCGGGGGGGCAGATACGCAGTATTTT. Encoded protein: CASSETSGGADTQYF.

Many counts were recorded for this clonotype. The chain employs TRBV6-2 or TRBV6-3 and TRBJ1-1, with D possibly being TRBD1 (5 bases). Germline CDR1 MNHEY, CDR2 SVGEGT. This CDR3 spans 14 amino acids. Trimming left V 8 bases short and J 3 bases short, with 16 bases between. DNA for the CDR3: TGTGCCAGCCTGGGTCGGGGCTTCGACACTGAAGCTTTCTTT. Protein: CASLGRGFDTEAFF.

This clonotype has at least ten counts. The chain employs TRBV12-3 or TRBV12-4 and TRBJ1-2; tentative D call: TRBD1 (6 bases). Trimming shortened V by 4 bases and J by 4 bases, and 16 bases separated the two germline ends. This CDR3 region has 15 residues. The CDR3 protein is CASSSRTAGSYGYTF. CDR3 nucleotides: TGTGCCAGCAGTTCCCGGACAGCCGGGAGCTATGGCTACACCTTC.

This clonotype was counted many times. The V and J genes are TRBV5-1 and TRBJ2-1, with 9 bases that match TRBD1. Trimming removed 4 bases from V and 3 bases from J; junction bases left unmatched: 8. This CDR3 is built from 16 residues. Looked up from germline, CDR1 is SGHRS and CDR2 is YFSETQ. The CDR3 sequence: CASSGRTGVVYNEQFF. The CDR3 DNA reads as TGCGCCAGCAGCGGGCGGACAGGGGTTGTCTACAATGAGCAGTTCTTC.

This clonotype was seen at least ten times. The rearrangement uses TRBV20-1 and TRBJ2-4, with D perhaps TRBD1 (5 bases). CDR1 and CDR2 (germline): DFQATT, SNEGSKA (reference sequence). This CDR3 spans 15 amino acids. Between the trimmed V and J ends, which lost 4 bases and 0 bases, there was a span of 13 bases. In nucleotides, the CDR3 is TGCAGTGCTAAGACAGCCCTCAGAGCCAAAAACATTCAGTACTTC. This encodes CSAKTALRAKNIQYF.